This T cell receptor beta chain was documented in a study of blood T cells in healthy people across ages. Using a J-beta primer mix together with a sample-barcoded 5' primer, a second PCR was run for roughly 6 to 12 cycles. TCRdb passed the 5' RACE reads through MiXCR, listing each CDR3 protein once. The sample lists over a million distinct CDR3 sequences, roughly 60% occurring once. Study-wide points: It was found that TCR beta diversity correlated strongly with the percentage of naive T cells.

V dropped 0 bases and J dropped 3; count of bases not matched to a gene: 9. The V gene's germline CDR1 is SEHNR and CDR2 FQNEAQ (reference sequence). This CDR3 spans 18 amino acids. Healthy individuals of Caucasian origin from Russia, aged about 6 to 90, served as donors. Isolating PBMCs gave at least 6 million of these cells per sample. Extraction of total RNA produced a minimum of 5.5 micrograms from each sample. As concerns this clonotype: Its matching antigen is unknown.

The sample was blood. This chain joins TRBV7-9 and TRBJ1-5, with TRBD1 matching 9 bases. This receptor was identified in a man in his late teens or twenties in good health. DNA for the CDR3: TGTGCCAGCAGCTTAGCCCCGGGACAGGGAGTGAACAATCAGCCCCAGCATTTT. Translated: CASSLAPGQGVNNQPQHF.